Listed here is a single TCR beta chain. No antigen is known for it. The data belong to a study of neoadjuvant nivolumab and ipilimumab in lung cancer. General study points: Blood richness before therapy tracked richness in tumors resected after neoadjuvant therapy. TCR sequencing covered a small number of samples. From pretherapy to surgery, tumor richness and clonality rose with dual therapy.

The protocol was immunoSEQ multiplex PCR, while the TCRdb copy is restricted to in-frame clones and leaves out a portion. The sample consists of 1,500 to 2,500 clones, over 70% of them appearing once. Germline loops: CDR1 SGHRS, CDR2 YFSETQ. Trimming removed 0 bases from V and 2 bases from J, with 11 bases in between. This CDR3 has 15 amino acids. Sequenced material: tumor tissue, taken before neoadjuvant nivolumab, alone or with ipilimumab. The sequence was collected from an adult with non-small cell lung cancer. The chain employs TRBV5-1 and TRBJ1-1, with D possibly being TRBD1 (5 bases). The CDR3 DNA is TGCGCCAGCAGCTTGGTTGGGACCGAAAACACTGAAGCTTTCTTT. The encoded protein is CASSLVGTENTEAFF.